Included here is one T cell receptor (beta chain) sequence, with context. This sample was included in a study of blood T cell repertoires in COVID-19. Study overall: Both acute and convalescent COVID-19 samples were obtained from the United States, Italy and Spain. T cells, B-cell-depleted T cells, or PBMCs provided the cDNA or gDNA that served as material.

The germline V gene has CDR1 SGHDT and CDR2 YYEEEE. Trimming took 6 bases from V and 4 from J, leaving 25 bases between them. This CDR3 has 17 amino acids. In the source study's methods: From reference gene primer amplification, estimates of nucleated cell counts were derived. Sequencing used immunoSEQ multiplex PCR; TCRdb keeps in-frame clones, though not all of them. D and trimming were read from the DNA, whereas the V and J calls and clone size are those reported in that table. The data show 150,000 to 200,000 clones, roughly 80% seen once. This receptor was obtained from a man aged 55 to 70 with active or convalescent COVID-19. Material for sequencing was peripheral blood. The rearrangement uses TRBV5-6 and TRBJ2-5, with TRBD1 as a possible D gene (6 bases). CDR3 protein: CASTPTRTAKLGETQYF. The CDR3 DNA reads TGTGCCAGCACCCCAACCCGGACAGCCAAATTGGGAGAGACCCAGTACTTC.